This T cell receptor (beta chain) was sequenced during a study of blood T cell repertoires in COVID-19. This CDR3 has 13 amino acids. The trim removed 8 bases at V and 4 bases at J, leaving 4 bases unmatched. Germline V gives CDR1 ENHRY, CDR2 SYGVKD. Sequenced by immunoSEQ multiplex PCR; TCRdb stores in-frame clones only, minus some. The sample has 100,000 or so clones; around 88% are singletons. Sequencing input: peripheral blood. The TCR sequence derives from a man in his sixties with acute or convalescent COVID-19. The chain uses TRBV10-3 and TRBJ1-5; 8 bases line up with TRBD1. In DNA, the CDR3 is TGTGCCATCGGCTGGGACAGGAATCAGCCCCAGCATTTT. Its translation is CAIGWDRNQPQHF.